This T cell receptor (beta chain) was found in a study of T cell clones after liver transplantation. Study-wide findings and caveats: A significant post-transplant drop in circulating graft-donor-reactive CD4 TCRbeta sequences occurred in most of the 8 subjects.

For this clone: Its antigen is unidentified.

The data were produced by immunoSEQ multiplex PCR, yet TCRdb's version contains in-frame clones alone and is incomplete. The sample holds over 70,000 clones, about 80% seen once. This CDR3 contains 15 residues. The germline CDR1 and CDR2 sequences are SGDLS and YYNGEE. Trimming stripped 3 bases from V and 8 bases from J, with 18 bases between. Thawed unstimulated PBMCs were FACS-sorted by CD3, CD4 and CD8 into two populations. The sequence was collected from a human patient who received a liver transplant. Some T cells may be graft donor cells. The chain joins TRBV9 to TRBJ2-1, with D possibly being TRBD1 or TRBD2 (5 bases each). Sequenced material: CD4+ T cells from blood, taken 12 months after liver transplant. The CDR3 DNA is TGTGCCAGCAGCGCCAGGGACCCTGTATTAGATGAGCAGTTCTTC. Encoded protein: CASSARDPVLDEQFF.